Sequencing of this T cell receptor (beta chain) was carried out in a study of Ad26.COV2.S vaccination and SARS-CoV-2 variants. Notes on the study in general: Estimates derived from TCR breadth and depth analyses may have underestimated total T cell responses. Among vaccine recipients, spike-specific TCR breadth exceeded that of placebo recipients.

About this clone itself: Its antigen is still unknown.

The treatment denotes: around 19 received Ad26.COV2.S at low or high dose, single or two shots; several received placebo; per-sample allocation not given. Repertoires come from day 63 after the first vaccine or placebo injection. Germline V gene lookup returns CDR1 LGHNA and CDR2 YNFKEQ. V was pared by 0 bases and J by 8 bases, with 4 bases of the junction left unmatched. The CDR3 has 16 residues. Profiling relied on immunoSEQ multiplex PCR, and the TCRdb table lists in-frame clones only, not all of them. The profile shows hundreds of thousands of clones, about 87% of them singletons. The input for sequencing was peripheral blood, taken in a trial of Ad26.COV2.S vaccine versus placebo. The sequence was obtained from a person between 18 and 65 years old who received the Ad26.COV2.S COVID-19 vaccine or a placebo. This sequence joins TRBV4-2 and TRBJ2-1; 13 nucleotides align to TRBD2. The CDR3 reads CASSQESGLAGDEQFF. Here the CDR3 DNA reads TGTGCCAGCAGCCAAGAGAGTGGACTAGCGGGGGATGAGCAGTTCTTC.